This T cell receptor beta chain appears in the sequencing data of a study of blood T cell repertoires in COVID-19. Here immunoSEQ multiplex PCR was the method, and the copy in TCRdb shows in-frame clones only, minus some. The sample has some 96,000 clones, 70% to 90% seen once. The CDR3 contains 15 residues. Per germline, CDR1 LGHDT and CDR2 YNNKEL (reference sequence). Losses at the gene ends were 4 bases for V and 2 bases for J; bases not matched to a gene: 5. This chain uses TRBV3-1 (or the pseudogene TRBV3-2) with TRBJ2-1; 7 nucleotides align to TRBD1. This sequence originates from a human donor in a cohort sampled during active COVID-19. The sequenced sample was peripheral blood. The CDR3 DNA reads TGTGCCAGCAGCCCGCCGGGACAGCCCTACAATGAGCAGTTCTTC. This translates into CASSPPGQPYNEQFF.